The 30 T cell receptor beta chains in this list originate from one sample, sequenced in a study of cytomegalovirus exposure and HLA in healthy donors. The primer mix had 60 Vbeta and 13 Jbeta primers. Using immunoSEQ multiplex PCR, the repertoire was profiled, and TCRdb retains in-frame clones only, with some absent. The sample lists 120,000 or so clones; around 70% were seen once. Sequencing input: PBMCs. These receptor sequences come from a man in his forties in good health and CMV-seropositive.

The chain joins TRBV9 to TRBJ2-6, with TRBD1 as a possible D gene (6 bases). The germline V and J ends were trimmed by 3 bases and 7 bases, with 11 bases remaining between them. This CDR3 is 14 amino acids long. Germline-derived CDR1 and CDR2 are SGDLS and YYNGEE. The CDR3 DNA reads TGTGCCAGCAGCGCCCCCGGGACAGCCAACGTCCTGACTTTC. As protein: CASSAPGTANVLTF.

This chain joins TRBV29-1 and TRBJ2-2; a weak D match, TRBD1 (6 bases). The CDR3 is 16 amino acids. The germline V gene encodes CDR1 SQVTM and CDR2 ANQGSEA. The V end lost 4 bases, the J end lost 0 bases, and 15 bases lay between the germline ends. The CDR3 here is CSVGSLGGTNTGELFF. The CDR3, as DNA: TGCAGCGTTGGGTCGTTAGGGGGAACGAACACCGGGGAGCTGTTTTTT.

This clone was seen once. CDR3 in amino acids: CSVTGAATNEKLFF. In nucleotides, the CDR3 is TGCAGCGTGACAGGGGCAGCAACTAATGAAAAACTGTTTTTT. The chain has TRBV29-1 and TRBJ1-4; TRBD1 matches 8 bases. The CDR3 is 14 amino acids. The trim removed 6 bases at V and 0 bases at J, leaving 3 bases unmatched. The germline V gene has CDR1 SQVTM and CDR2 ANQGSEA.

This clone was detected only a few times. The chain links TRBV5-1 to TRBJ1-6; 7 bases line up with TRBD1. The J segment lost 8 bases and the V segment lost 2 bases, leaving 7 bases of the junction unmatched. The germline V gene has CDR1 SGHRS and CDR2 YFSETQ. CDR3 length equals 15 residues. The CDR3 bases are TGCGCCAGCAGCTTAACAGGGGCCTGGGATTCACCCCTCCACTTT. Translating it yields CASSLTGAWDSPLHF.

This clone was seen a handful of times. Here the CDR3 reads CASVGGRGQETQYF. The CDR3 DNA is TGTGCCAGCGTCGGCGGGCGCGGGCAAGAGACCCAGTACTTC. This chain links TRBV21-1 with TRBJ2-5; TRBD2, the D gene given by the table, was not confirmed from the DNA. TRBV21-1 is a pseudogene locus. The CDR3 covers 14 residues.

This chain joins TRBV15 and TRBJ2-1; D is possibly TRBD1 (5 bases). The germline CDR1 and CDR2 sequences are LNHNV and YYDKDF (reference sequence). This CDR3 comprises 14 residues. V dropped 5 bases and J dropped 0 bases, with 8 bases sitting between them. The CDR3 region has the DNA TGTGCCACCAGCCGACAGAGCTCCTACAATGAGCAGTTCTTC. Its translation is CATSRQSSYNEQFF.

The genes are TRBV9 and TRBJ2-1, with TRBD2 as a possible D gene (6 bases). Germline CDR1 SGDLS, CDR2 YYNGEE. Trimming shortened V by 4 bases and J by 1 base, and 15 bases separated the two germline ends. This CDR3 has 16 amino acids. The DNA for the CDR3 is TGTGCCAGCAGCCCACGGGTAGCGGATTCCTACAATGAGCAGTTCTTC. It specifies CASSPRVADSYNEQFF.

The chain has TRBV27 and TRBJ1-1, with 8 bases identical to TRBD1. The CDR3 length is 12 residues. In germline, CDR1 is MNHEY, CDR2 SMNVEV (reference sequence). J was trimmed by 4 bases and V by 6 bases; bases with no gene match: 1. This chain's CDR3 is CASRTGGTEAFF. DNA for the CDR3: TGTGCCAGCAGAACAGGGGGCACTGAAGCTTTCTTT.

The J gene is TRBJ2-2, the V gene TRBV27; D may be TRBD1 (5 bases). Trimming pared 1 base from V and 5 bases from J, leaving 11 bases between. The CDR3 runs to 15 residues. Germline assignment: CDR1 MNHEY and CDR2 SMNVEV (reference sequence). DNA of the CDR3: TGTGCCAGCAGTTTATTCAGGGTTGGGACCGGGGAGCTGTTTTTT. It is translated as CASSLFRVGTGELFF.

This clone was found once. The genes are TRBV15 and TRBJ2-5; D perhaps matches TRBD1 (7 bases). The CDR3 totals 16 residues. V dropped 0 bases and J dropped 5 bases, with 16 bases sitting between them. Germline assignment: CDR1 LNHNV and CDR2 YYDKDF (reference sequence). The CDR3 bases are TGTGCCACCAGCAGAGACCGGGCAGGGGGGAGGGAGACCCAGTACTTC. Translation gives CATSRDRAGGRETQYF.

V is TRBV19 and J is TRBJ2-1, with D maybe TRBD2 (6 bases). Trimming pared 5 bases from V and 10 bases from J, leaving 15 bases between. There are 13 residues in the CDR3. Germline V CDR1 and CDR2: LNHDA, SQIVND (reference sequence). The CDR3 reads CASSLPAGIEQFF. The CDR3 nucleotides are TGTGCCAGTAGTTTACCAGCGGGCATAGAGCAGTTCTTC.

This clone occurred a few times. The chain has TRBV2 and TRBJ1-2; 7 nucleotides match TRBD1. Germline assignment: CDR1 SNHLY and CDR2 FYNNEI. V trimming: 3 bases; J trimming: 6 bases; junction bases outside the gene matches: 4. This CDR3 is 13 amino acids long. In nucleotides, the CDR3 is TGTGCCAGCAGTGAGAAAAGGGGGCATGGCTACACCTTC. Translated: CASSEKRGHGYTF.

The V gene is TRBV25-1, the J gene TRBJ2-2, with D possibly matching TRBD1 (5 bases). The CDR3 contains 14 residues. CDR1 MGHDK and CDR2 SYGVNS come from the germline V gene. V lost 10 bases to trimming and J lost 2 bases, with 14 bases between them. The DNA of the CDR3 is TGTGCCACAGGGCAGTTCTTAAACACCGGGGAGCTGTTTTTT. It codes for CATGQFLNTGELFF.

In DNA form, the CDR3 reads TGTGCCGCAGATTCACGGGATCCTGACACTGAAGCTTTCTTT. Protein product: CAADSRDPDTEAFF. The rearrangement uses TRBV10-3 and TRBJ1-1; D gene uncertain. From germline, CDR1 is ENHRY and CDR2 SYGVKD. The CDR3 consists of 14 residues. Trimming left V 11 bases short and J 3 bases short, with 19 bases between.

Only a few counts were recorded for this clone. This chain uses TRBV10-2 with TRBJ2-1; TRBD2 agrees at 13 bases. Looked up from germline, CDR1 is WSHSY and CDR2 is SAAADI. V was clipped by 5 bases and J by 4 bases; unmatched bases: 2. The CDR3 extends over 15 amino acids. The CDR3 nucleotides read TGCGCCAGCAGTTGGACTAGCGGGGGTTACAATGAGCAGTTCTTC. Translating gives CASSWTSGGYNEQFF.

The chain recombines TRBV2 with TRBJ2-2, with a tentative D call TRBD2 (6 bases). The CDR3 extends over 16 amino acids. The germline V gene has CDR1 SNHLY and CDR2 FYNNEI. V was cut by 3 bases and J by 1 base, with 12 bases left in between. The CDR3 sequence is CASSDVGLKNTGELFF. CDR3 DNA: TGTGCCAGCAGTGACGTGGGACTGAAGAACACCGGGGAGCTGTTTTTT.

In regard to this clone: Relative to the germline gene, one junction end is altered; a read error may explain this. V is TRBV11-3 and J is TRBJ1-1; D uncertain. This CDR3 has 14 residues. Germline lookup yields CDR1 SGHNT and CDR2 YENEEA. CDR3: CASSVDGENTEAFF. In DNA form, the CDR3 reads TGTGCCAGCAGCGTAGACGGTGAGAACACTGAAGCTTTCTTT.

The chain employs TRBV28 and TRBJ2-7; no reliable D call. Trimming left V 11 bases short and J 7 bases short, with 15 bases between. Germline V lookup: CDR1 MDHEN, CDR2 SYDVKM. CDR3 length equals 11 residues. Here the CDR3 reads CALISVYEQYF. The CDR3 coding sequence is TGTGCCCTCATATCGGTGTATGAGCAGTACTTC. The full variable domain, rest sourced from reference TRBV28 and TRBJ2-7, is DVKVTQSSRYLVKRTGEKVFLECVQDMDHENMFWYRQDPGLGLRLIYFSYDVKMKEKGDIPEGYSVSREKKERFSLILESASTNQTSMYLCALISVYEQYFGPGTRLTVT.

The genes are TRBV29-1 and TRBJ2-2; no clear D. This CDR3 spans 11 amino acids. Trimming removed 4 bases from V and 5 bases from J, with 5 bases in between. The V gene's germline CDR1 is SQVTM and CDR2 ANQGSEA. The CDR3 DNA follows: TGCAGCGTTGGCGTAACCGGGGAGCTGTTTTTT. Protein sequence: CSVGVTGELFF.

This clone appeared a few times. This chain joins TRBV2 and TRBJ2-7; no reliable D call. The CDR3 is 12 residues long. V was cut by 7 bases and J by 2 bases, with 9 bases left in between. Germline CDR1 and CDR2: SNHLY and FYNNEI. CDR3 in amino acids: CASKGTAYEQYF. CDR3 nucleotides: TGTGCCAGCAAAGGCACAGCCTACGAGCAGTACTTC.

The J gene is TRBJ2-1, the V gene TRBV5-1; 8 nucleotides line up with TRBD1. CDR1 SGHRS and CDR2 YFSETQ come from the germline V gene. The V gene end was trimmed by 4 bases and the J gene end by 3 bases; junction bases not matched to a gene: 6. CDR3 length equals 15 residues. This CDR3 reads CASSTVQGVYNEQFF. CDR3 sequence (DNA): TGCGCCAGCAGCACCGTACAGGGGGTCTACAATGAGCAGTTCTTC.

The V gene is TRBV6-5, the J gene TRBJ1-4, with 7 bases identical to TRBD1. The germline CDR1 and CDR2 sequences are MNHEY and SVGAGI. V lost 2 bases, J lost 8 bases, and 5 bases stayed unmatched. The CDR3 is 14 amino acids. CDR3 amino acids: CASSYLAGGEKLFF. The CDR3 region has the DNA TGTGCCAGCAGTTACCTGGCAGGGGGGGAAAAACTGTTTTTT.

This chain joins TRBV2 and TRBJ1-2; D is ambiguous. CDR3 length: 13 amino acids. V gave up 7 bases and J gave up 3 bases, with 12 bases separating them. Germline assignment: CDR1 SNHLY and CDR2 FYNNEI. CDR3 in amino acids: CASTQGRDYGYTF. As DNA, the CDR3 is TGTGCCAGCACCCAAGGGAGGGACTATGGCTACACCTTC.

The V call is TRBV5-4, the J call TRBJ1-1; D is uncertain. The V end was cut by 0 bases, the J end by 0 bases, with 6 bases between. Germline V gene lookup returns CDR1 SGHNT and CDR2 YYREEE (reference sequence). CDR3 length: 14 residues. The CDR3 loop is CASSLVAMNTEAFF. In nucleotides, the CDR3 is TGTGCCAGCAGCTTGGTAGCCATGAACACTGAAGCTTTCTTT.

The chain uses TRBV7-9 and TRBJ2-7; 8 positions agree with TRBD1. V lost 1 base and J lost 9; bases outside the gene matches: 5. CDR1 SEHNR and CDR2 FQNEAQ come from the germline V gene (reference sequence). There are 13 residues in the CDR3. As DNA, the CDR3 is TGTGCCAGCAGCTTAGAACAGGGGGAGAGGCAGTACTTC. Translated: CASSLEQGERQYF.

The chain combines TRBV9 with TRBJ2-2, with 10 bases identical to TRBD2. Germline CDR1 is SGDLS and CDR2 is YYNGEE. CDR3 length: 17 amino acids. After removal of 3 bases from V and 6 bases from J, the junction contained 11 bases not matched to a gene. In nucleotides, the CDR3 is TGTGCCAGCAGCGAGGGATTGAGCGGGGGGGCGGCCGGGGAGCTGTTTTTT. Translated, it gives CASSEGLSGGAAGELFF. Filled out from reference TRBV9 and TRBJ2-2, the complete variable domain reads DSGVTQTPKHLITATGQRVTLRCSPRSGDLSVYWYQQSLDQGLQFLIQYYNGEERAKGNILERFSAQQFPDLHSELNLSSLELGDSALYFCASSEGLSGGAAGELFFGEGSRLTVL.

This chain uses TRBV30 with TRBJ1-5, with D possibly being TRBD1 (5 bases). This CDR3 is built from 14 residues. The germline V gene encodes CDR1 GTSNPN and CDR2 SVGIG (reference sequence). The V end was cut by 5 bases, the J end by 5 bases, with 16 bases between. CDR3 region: CAWSQGQRDQPQHF. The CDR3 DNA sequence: TGTGCCTGGTCTCAGGGCCAACGCGATCAGCCCCAGCATTTT.

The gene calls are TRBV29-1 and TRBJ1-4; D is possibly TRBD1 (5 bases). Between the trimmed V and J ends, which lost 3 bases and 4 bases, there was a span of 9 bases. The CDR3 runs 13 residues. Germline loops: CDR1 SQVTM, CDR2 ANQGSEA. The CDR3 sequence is CSVDGGSNEKLFF. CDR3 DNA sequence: TGCAGCGTTGACGGGGGTAGTAATGAAAAACTGTTTTTT.

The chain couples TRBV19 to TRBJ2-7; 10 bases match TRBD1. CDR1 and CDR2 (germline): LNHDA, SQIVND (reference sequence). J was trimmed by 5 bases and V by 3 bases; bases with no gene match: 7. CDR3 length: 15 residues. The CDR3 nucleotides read TGTGCCAGTAGTATCGGCAGGGACAGGGGCCACGAGCAGTACTTC. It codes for CASSIGRDRGHEQYF.

CDR3 protein: CSVSRGLPPYEQYF. In DNA, the CDR3 is TGCAGCGTTAGTCGAGGACTTCCCCCCTACGAGCAGTACTTC. This chain joins TRBV29-1 and TRBJ2-7; a possible D gene is TRBD2 (5 bases). There are 14 residues in the CDR3. V dropped 5 bases and J dropped 2 bases, with 16 bases sitting between them. Germline values: CDR1 SQVTM, CDR2 ANQGSEA.